Below, 30 T cell receptor beta chains from the same sample are listed, as sequenced in a study of T cells expressing NK-cell markers. TCRdb reprocessed the 5' RACE reads; each CDR3 protein has one entry and no DNA is given. The sample data list over 250,000 distinct CDR3 sequences. Material for sequencing was blood T cells: a sorted CD56 or NKG2C T cell subset, CD4+ or CD8+ T cells, or bulk PBMC T cells (not recorded which). These receptors were obtained from a woman between 18 and 70 years old in good health.

The rearrangement uses TRBV5-6 and TRBJ2-1; there is no DNA to check the TCRdb D call of TRBD1. The germline V gene has CDR1 SGHDT and CDR2 YYEEEE. The CDR3 extends over 14 amino acids. CDR3 protein: CASSTVPRPGEQFF.

The V gene is TRBV12-3 or TRBV12-4, the J gene TRBJ2-3; TCRdb's D call of TRBD1 is untestable without DNA. The CDR3 is 17 amino acids. The CDR3 is CASSLAQGTPSTDTQYF.

The chain recombines TRBV5-1 with TRBJ1-4. The CDR3 is made up of 14 amino acids. From germline, CDR1 is SGHRS and CDR2 YFSETQ. CDR3 protein: CASRNGETNEKLFF.

CDR3: CASSSGAGGRYEQYF. The rearrangement links TRBV27 to TRBJ2-7; TCRdb reports TRBD1, a call that lacks DNA to check it against. Germline-derived CDR1 and CDR2 are MNHEY and SMNVEV (reference sequence). The CDR3 spans 15 residues.

The CDR3 loop is CATSDLSTSGANVLTF. The gene calls are TRBV24-1 and TRBJ2-6. Per germline, CDR1 KGHDR and CDR2 SFDVKD. This CDR3 has 16 residues.

This chain joins TRBV9 and TRBJ2-1; without DNA, the TCRdb call of TRBD1 cannot be checked. Germline values: CDR1 SGDLS, CDR2 YYNGEE. CDR3 length: 14 amino acids. The CDR3 protein is CASSVVGAGDEQFF.

The rearrangement joins TRBV12-3 or TRBV12-4 to TRBJ2-1; TCRdb lists TRBD2, though no DNA is available to test this call. CDR3 length: 16 amino acids. CDR3 amino acids: CASRSAGTSNYNEQFF.

The chain couples TRBV7-2 to TRBJ2-1; TCRdb returns TRBD2, unconfirmable since there is no DNA. The CDR3 extends over 16 amino acids. The germline gives CDR1 SGHTA, CDR2 FQGNSA. CDR3 in amino acids: CASSLVGTSGTDEQFF.

The V call is TRBV11-1, the J call TRBJ2-5; the D call of TRBD1 rests on TCRdb alone, since no DNA is present to check it. Germline assignment: CDR1 SGHAT and CDR2 FQDESV (reference sequence). The CDR3 runs 18 residues. The CDR3 sequence: CASSLRGGRSGQVETQYF. Supplemented by reference TRBV11-1 and TRBJ2-5, the full variable domain reads EAEVAQSPRYKITEKSQAVAFWCDPISGHATLYWYRQILGQGPELLVQFQDESVVDDSQLPKDRFSAERLKGVDSTLKIQPAELGDSAMYLCASSLRGGRSGQVETQYFGPGTRLLVL.

This sequence joins TRBV3-1 and TRBJ1-6; TCRdb picks TRBD1, but there is no DNA to check that call. The CDR3 runs 13 residues. Germline CDR1 reads LGHDT; CDR2 reads YNNKEL (reference sequence). The CDR3 reads CASTPQGTSPLHF.

CDR3: CATGVFVTDTQYF. The chain has TRBV7-2 and TRBJ2-3. Germline values: CDR1 SGHTA, CDR2 FQGNSA. The CDR3 is 13 amino acids.

The chain uses TRBV7-2 and TRBJ1-1; TCRdb's assignment of TRBD1 cannot be checked, as there is no DNA. This CDR3 has 14 residues. The germline CDR1 and CDR2 sequences are SGHTA and FQGNSA. This CDR3 reads CASSPRTINTEAFF.

The chain combines TRBV6-5 with TRBJ2-1; TCRdb's D call, TRBD2, is unchecked because there is no DNA. The germline CDR1 and CDR2 sequences are MNHEY and SVGAGI. The CDR3 is made up of 15 amino acids. This CDR3 reads CASSSPGGPYNEQFF.

This chain uses TRBV12-3 or TRBV12-4 with TRBJ2-2; TCRdb designates TRBD1, a call that cannot be tested without DNA. This CDR3 comprises 13 residues. This CDR3 reads CASRSLGPGELFF.

The chain carries TRBV14 and TRBJ2-5; TCRdb indicates TRBD1, and absent DNA this call remains unverified. CDR3 size: 14 residues. Per the germline V gene, CDR1 is SGHDN and CDR2 is FVKESK. CDR3 region: CASSQPGSQETQYF.

V usage is TRBV4-1 and J usage is TRBJ1-2; TCRdb's D gene call, TRBD1, goes unchecked for lack of DNA. The CDR3 consists of 13 residues. Germline V gene lookup returns CDR1 MGHRA and CDR2 YSYEKL. CDR3 loop: CASSQAGHGGYTF.

This chain links TRBV12-3 or TRBV12-4 with TRBJ2-7; the TCRdb call, TRBD2, lacks DNA for checking. The CDR3 has 20 residues. The CDR3 sequence: CASSLAVASGSFHPTYEQYF.

The CDR3 protein is CSVLEQNSYTF. The rearrangement links TRBV29-1 to TRBJ1-2. The CDR3 spans 11 residues. Germline values: CDR1 SQVTM, CDR2 ANQGSEA.

This rearrangement joins TRBV6-5 to TRBJ1-2; TCRdb picks TRBD1, but there is no DNA to check that call. CDR1 is MNHEY and CDR2 is SVGAGI in the germline V gene. The CDR3 runs 14 residues. CDR3 sequence: CASSYDRGRSGYTF.

V is TRBV6-2 or TRBV6-3 and J is TRBJ2-2; there is no DNA to check the TCRdb D call of TRBD1. The V gene's germline CDR1 is MNHEY and CDR2 SVGEGT. The CDR3 is 15 amino acids. CDR3: CASKPRGQVSGELFF.

This rearrangement joins TRBV5-1 to TRBJ1-2. The CDR3 spans 13 residues. Germline V lookup: CDR1 SGHRS, CDR2 YFSETQ. Here the CDR3 reads CASSLAEGAGYTF.

The chain employs TRBV27 and TRBJ2-5. Germline CDR1 is MNHEY and CDR2 is SMNVEV (reference sequence). This CDR3 comprises 12 residues. This CDR3 reads CASSRPQETQYF.

CDR3: CASSWAPRGEKLFF. The chain has TRBV27 and TRBJ1-4. This CDR3 has 14 amino acids. In germline, CDR1 is MNHEY, CDR2 SMNVEV (reference sequence).

V and J are TRBV12-3 or TRBV12-4 and TRBJ2-2; TCRdb selects TRBD2, and the lack of DNA leaves this call unchecked. This CDR3 contains 20 residues. The CDR3 region is CASSDGRPGTSGRGSGELFF.

The V call is TRBV15, the J call TRBJ2-2; there is no DNA to check the TCRdb D call of TRBD1. The CDR3 consists of 14 residues. Germline lookup yields CDR1 LNHNV and CDR2 YYDKDF (reference sequence). The CDR3: CATSSLALPGELFF. The full variable domain, rest sourced from reference TRBV15 and TRBJ2-2, is DAMVIQNPRYQVTQFGKPVTLSCSQTLNHNVMYWYQQKSSQAPKLLFHYYDKDFNNEADTPDNFQSRRPNTSFCFLDIRSPGLGDTAMYLCATSSLALPGELFFGEGSRLTVL.

The chain uses TRBV30 and TRBJ2-7; TCRdb outputs TRBD1, but without DNA this stays unchecked. In germline, CDR1 is GTSNPN, CDR2 SVGIG (reference sequence). CDR3 length equals 14 residues. This chain's CDR3 is CAWSPNKGTYEQYF. The variable domain in full, with the rest retrieved from reference TRBV30 and TRBJ2-7, is SQTIHQWPATLVQPVGSPLSLECTVEGTSNPNLYWYRQAAGRGLQLLFYSVGIGQISSEVPQNLSASRPQDRQFILSSKKLLLSDSGFYLCAWSPNKGTYEQYFGPGTRLTVT.

The chain carries TRBV12-3 or TRBV12-4 and TRBJ2-7; TCRdb returns TRBD2, unconfirmable since there is no DNA. CDR3 length equals 13 residues. CDR3 loop: CASRDFSGTEQYF.

The rearrangement joins TRBV12-3 or TRBV12-4 to TRBJ2-1; the D call of TRBD1 rests on TCRdb alone, since no DNA is present to check it. The CDR3 loop spans 18 amino acids. CDR3 region: CASSPSLVMGAAYNEQFF.

The V gene is TRBV9, the J gene TRBJ2-1. The germline CDR1 and CDR2 sequences are SGDLS and YYNGEE. The CDR3 runs to 13 residues. CDR3 sequence: CASSVDHYNEQFF.

This chain links TRBV20-1 with TRBJ2-3; TCRdb's assignment of TRBD1 cannot be checked, as there is no DNA. CDR3 size: 13 residues. Germline-derived CDR1 and CDR2 are DFQATT and SNEGSKA (reference sequence). The CDR3 protein is CSAHTGKGDTQYF.